A single T cell receptor (beta chain) is shown here with its context. V lost 5 bases, J lost 2 bases, and 1 base stayed unmatched. CDR3 length: 14 amino acids. The germline V gene has CDR1 ENHRY and CDR2 SYGVKD. This specimen comes from a study of T-cell reconstitution after alpha-beta-depleted transplantation in children. The TCRbeta library was prepared with unique molecular identifiers. TCRdb reprocessed the PCR reads via MiXCR and lists one record per CDR3 protein. In the table there are some 440,000 distinct CDR3 sequences, roughly 15% of which are singletons. V is TRBV10-3 and J is TRBJ2-3; TRBD2 matches at 10 bases. This TCR was sampled from a boy in the first two years of life who had a stem cell transplant for Wiskott-Aldrich syndrome, so the T cells may come from the graft donor. The material sequenced was PBMCs, mostly from graft donor cells, taken 360 days after TCRalphabeta/CD19-depleted stem cell transplant. CDR3 sequence (DNA): TGTGCCATCAGTAGCGGGGGGGCCACAGATACGCAGTATTTT. It specifies CAISSGGATDTQYF.